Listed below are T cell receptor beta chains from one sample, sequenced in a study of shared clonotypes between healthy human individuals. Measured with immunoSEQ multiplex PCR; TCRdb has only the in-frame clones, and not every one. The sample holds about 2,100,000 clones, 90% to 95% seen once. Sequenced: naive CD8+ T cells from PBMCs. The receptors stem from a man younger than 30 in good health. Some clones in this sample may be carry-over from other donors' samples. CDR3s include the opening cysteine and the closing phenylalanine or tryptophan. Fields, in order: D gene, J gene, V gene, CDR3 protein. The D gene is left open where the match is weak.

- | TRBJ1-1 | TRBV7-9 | CASSLVAGVSDEAFF
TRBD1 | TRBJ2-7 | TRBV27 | CASAGQGALYEQYF
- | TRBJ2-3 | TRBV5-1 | CASSHSGFYTDTQYF
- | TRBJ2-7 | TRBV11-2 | CASSFVSGSDEQYF
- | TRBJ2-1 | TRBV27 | CASSLGDLGYNEQFF
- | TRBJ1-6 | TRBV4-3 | CASSQTDSQQPLHF
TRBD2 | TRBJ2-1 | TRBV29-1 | CSVLGGDYNEQFF
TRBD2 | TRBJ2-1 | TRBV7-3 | CASSLLAGGPWGFNEQFF
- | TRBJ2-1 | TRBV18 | CASSPPERNSYNEQFF
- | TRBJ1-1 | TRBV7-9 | CASNLLGGHTEAFF
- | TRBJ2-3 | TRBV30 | CACLGSRGRTDTQYF
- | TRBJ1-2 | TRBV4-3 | CASSQDSTDGYTF
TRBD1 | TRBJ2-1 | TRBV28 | CASTSRDRGFF
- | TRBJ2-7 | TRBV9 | CASSPKHSYEQYF
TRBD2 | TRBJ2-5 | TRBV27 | CASSSGPGTRAETQYF
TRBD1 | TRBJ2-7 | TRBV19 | CASSNGQGASYEQYF
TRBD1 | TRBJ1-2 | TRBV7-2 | CASSLGMLDRGYGYTF
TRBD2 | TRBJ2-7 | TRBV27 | CASSPRLVAGYEQYF
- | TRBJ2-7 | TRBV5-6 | CASSLGAPEGSEQYF
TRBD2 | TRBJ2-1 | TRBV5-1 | CASSWTSGNYNEQFF
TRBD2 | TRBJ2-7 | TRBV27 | CASSPVAGGPGEQYF
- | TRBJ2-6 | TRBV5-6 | CASSTSQGLLSGANVLTF
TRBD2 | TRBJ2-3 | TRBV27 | CASSLIGLAAHTDTQYF
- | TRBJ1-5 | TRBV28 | CASVGGLYSNQPQHF
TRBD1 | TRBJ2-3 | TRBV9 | CASSVGDSRTQYF
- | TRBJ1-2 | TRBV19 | CASSILSSGDYGYTF
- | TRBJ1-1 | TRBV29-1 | CSVGWGAWGTEAFF
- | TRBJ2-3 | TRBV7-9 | CASTFTLTEISTDTQYF
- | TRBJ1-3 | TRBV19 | CASQGNTIYF
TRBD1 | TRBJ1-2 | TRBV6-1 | CASTDRGAYGYTF
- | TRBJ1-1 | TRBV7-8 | CASSPKRITNTEAFF
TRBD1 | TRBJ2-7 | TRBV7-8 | CASSSRGQSYEQYF
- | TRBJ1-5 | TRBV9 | CASSQYSNQPQHF
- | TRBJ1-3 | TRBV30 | CAWSWEQNGNTIYF
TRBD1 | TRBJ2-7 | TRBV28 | CASSTRDRGLYEQYF
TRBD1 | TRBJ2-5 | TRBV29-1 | CSVRGQRETQYF
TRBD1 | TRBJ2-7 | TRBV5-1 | CASSLSGTDYEQYF
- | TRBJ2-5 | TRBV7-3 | CASSQTGQGWETQYF
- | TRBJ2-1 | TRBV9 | CASSPHGVGSYNEQFF
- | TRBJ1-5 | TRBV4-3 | CASSPENYSNQPQHF
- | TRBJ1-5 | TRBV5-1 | CASSLGDNQPQHF
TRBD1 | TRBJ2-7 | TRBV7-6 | CASSSTGTGFYEQYF
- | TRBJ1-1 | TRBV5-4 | CASSPGRGNTEAFF
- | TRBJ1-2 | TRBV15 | CATSRDWQDADGYTF
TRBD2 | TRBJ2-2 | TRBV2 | CASSDSGRTNTGELFF
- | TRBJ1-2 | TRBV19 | CASSTAPRDTNYGYTF
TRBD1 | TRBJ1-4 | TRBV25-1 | CASSENRGLIQTNEKLFF
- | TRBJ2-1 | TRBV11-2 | CASSLYPPSYNEQFF
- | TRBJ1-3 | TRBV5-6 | CASSLTERNTIYF
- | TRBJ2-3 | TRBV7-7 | CASSLSPGNADTQYF
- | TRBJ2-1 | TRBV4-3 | CASSQSLRTSSYNEQFF